A selection of T cell receptor beta chains follows, all from one sample in a study of technical replicates of blood from a handful of donors. Data came from immunoSEQ multiplex PCR; TCRdb stores just in-frame clones and leaves some out. The sample contains about 88,000 clones, around 94% of which appear only once. The sample comprised T cells isolated from PBMCs. These receptors all come from a human donor in good health. The CDR3 runs from the conserved cysteine through the conserved F or W. A D gene is named only where the DNA matches it firmly. Size tells how often a clone was seen (once, few, many) or the class of an expanded clone, and some rows leave it out.

CDR3nt	CDR3aa	abundance	d_gene	v_gene	j_gene
TGCGCCAGCAGCCTAACGAGACAGGGAGGCACTGAAGCTTTCTTT	CASSLTRQGGTEAFF	NA	TRBD1	TRBV4-1	TRBJ1-1
TGTGCCAGCAGCCCCTCACCCCAGGGAGGAAATCAGCCCCAGCATTTT	CASSPSPQGGNQPQHF	NA	NA	TRBV27	TRBJ1-5
TGTGCCAGCAGTGGCCCCGACAGGCCTGAAGCTTTCTTT	CASSGPDRPEAFF	NA	NA	TRBV25-1	TRBJ1-1
TGCGCCAGCAGCCCCCAGGGGGGACAGGGGGCTTCGGGCTCCTACGAGCAGTACTTC	CASSPQGGQGASGSYEQYF	NA	TRBD1	TRBV4-1	TRBJ2-7
TGTGCCAGCTCATTCACTAGAGGCGTCTACAATGAGCAGTTCTTC	CASSFTRGVYNEQFF	NA	NA	TRBV18	TRBJ2-1
TGTGCCAGCAGTTTATCGTCGCGGAGGCCGGCGCTCCAAGAGACCCAGTACTTC	CASSLSSRRPALQETQYF	NA	NA	TRBV27	TRBJ2-5
TGTGCCAGCCGGAGGACAGGGAATACTGAAGCTTTCTTT	CASRRTGNTEAFF	few	TRBD1	TRBV5-4	TRBJ1-1
TGTGCCAGCAGTTTATCTAAAGATACGCAGTATTTT	CASSLSKDTQYF	NA	NA	TRBV27	TRBJ2-3
TGTGCCAGTAGTATAGATCCGCTAGCGGTCACAGATACGCAGTATTTT	CASSIDPLAVTDTQYF	NA	TRBD2	TRBV19	TRBJ2-3
TGTGCCAGCAGCCGCGCCGGGAACTCGGGAAACACCATATATTTT	CASSRAGNSGNTIYF	NA	NA	TRBV14	TRBJ1-3
TGTGCTAGCAGCTTAGGTGGAGGGAGCCAAGAGACCCAGTACTTC	CASSLGGGSQETQYF	NA	NA	TRBV7-7	TRBJ2-5
TGTGCCAGCAGCGTAGACTCGAGTCAGCCCCAGCATTTT	CASSVDSSQPQHF	NA	NA	TRBV9	TRBJ1-5
TGTGCCAGCAGCTTGGGGCAGAGACCTAGGAATGAGCAGTTCTTC	CASSLGQRPRNEQFF	few	NA	TRBV5-4	TRBJ2-1
TGTGCCACCGGGACAGGGGGCATATCGGGCCAAGAGACCCAGTACTTC	CATGTGGISGQETQYF	NA	TRBD1	TRBV6-6	TRBJ2-5
TGTGCCAGCTCAACACCCCCGGGACAGGGATCCTCTGGGGCCAACGTCCTGACTTTC	CASSTPPGQGSSGANVLTF	NA	TRBD1	TRBV18	TRBJ2-6
TGTGCCAGCAGCCAAGGTCGCCAGGGGAGTTACAATGAGCAGTTCTTC	CASSQGRQGSYNEQFF	NA	NA	TRBV4-2	TRBJ2-1
TGTGCCAGCTCACCATCAAGCCAACAGTCTGCGCAGTACTTC	CASSPSSQQSAQYF	once	NA	TRBV18	TRBJ2-7
TGCGCCAGCAGCTTGGACAGGGAGAGATACGAGCAGTACTTC	CASSLDRERYEQYF	NA	NA	TRBV5-1	TRBJ2-7
TGTGCCAGCAGTGGGGGGACAGGGAACACTGAAGCTTTCTTT	CASSGGTGNTEAFF	once	TRBD1	TRBV2	TRBJ1-1